A selection of T cell receptor beta chains follows, all from one sample in a study of CD8 T cells in Susac syndrome. TCRdb ran MiXCR on the immunoSEQ multiplex PCR reads and lists one entry per CDR3 protein. Of 67,000 or so distinct CDR3 sequences in the sample, roughly 93% were seen once. Input material: CD4+ T cells from PBMCs. These TCRs come from a human donor with Susac syndrome. The CDR3 runs from the conserved cysteine through the conserved F or W. Fields, in order: CDR3 length, D gene, J gene, V gene, clone size, CDR3 protein, CDR3 DNA. D genes are given only for firm matches. Size tells how often a clone was seen (once, few, many) or the class of an expanded clone, and some rows leave it out.

14,.,TRBJ1-2,TRBV12-3/TRBV12-4,.,CASTEQVQGYGYTF,TGTGCCAGCACCGAACAGGTCCAAGGGTATGGCTACACCTTC
14,.,TRBJ2-6,TRBV7-2,.,CASGRNSGANVLTF,TGTGCCAGCGGCCGAAACTCTGGGGCCAACGTCCTGACTTTC
12,.,TRBJ2-1,TRBV6-2/TRBV6-3,.,CASSYSLNEQFF,TGTGCCAGCAGTTACTCGTTAAATGAGCAGTTCTTC
13,.,TRBJ2-5,TRBV29-1,once,CSVQKGLAETQYF,TGCAGCGTCCAAAAGGGACTTGCGGAGACCCAGTACTTC
15,.,TRBJ1-1,TRBV7-9,.,CASSPSALPETEAFF,TGTGCCAGCAGCCCCTCGGCCCTGCCGGAAACTGAAGCTTTCTTT
14,.,TRBJ2-7,TRBV19,.,CASSGAGRGAEQYF,TGTGCCAGTAGCGGAGCGGGCCGGGGGGCGGAGCAGTACTTC
13,.,TRBJ2-1,TRBV28,.,CASTAKAGGIQFF,TGTGCCAGCACGGCGAAGGCAGGTGGTATTCAGTTCTTC
14,.,TRBJ2-5,TRBV7-2,.,CASSLDSGHETQYF,TGTGCCAGCAGCTTAGACTCCGGGCATGAGACCCAGTACTTC
15,.,TRBJ2-7,TRBV5-1,.,CASSLPGTSRYEQYF,TGCGCCAGCAGCCTGCCCGGGACAAGTAGGTACGAGCAGTACTTC
16,.,TRBJ1-4,TRBV28,.,CASSLGGVPTNEKLFF,TGTGCCAGCAGTTTAGGGGGTGTACCAACTAATGAAAAACTGTTTTTT
13,TRBD2,TRBJ2-1,TRBV3-1,.,CASSPGGVREQFF,TGTGCCAGCAGCCCGGGGGGGGTAAGGGAGCAGTTCTTC
15,.,TRBJ2-5,TRBV18,.,CASSPPGRAAETQYF,TGTGCCAGCTCACCCCCCGGCAGGGCGGCAGAGACCCAGTACTTC
16,.,TRBJ1-3,TRBV12-3/TRBV12-4,.,CASSPGVGGDGNTIYF,TGTGCCAGCAGTCCCGGGGTGGGGGGGGACGGAAACACCATATATTTT
12,.,TRBJ2-7,TRBV28,.,CASTVGSYEQYF,TGTGCCAGCACCGTTGGCTCCTACGAGCAGTACTTC
14,.,TRBJ2-7,TRBV6-7,.,CASMGKGDNDEQYF,TGTGCCAGCATGGGGAAAGGGGATAACGACGAGCAGTACTTC
14,TRBD1,TRBJ2-3,TRBV10-3,.,CAIVGQGRTDTQYF,TGTGCCATCGTCGGACAGGGCCGCACAGATACGCAGTATTTT
11,TRBD1,TRBJ1-1,TRBV28,.,CASSGQAEAFF,TGTGCCAGCAGTGGACAGGCTGAAGCTTTCTTT
14,.,TRBJ2-5,TRBV5-5,.,CASTPRGDQETQYF,TGTGCCAGCACCCCCCGAGGCGACCAAGAGACCCAGTACTTC
12,.,TRBJ2-7,TRBV4-2,.,CASSQGHGEQYF,TGTGCCAGCAGCCAAGGACACGGGGAGCAGTACTTC
16,TRBD1,TRBJ1-4,TRBV4-1,.,CASSLGQGVKGEKLFF,TGCGCCAGCAGCCTTGGGCAGGGGGTGAAGGGTGAAAAACTGTTTTTT
14,.,TRBJ1-5,TRBV20-1,.,CSARKDSSNQPQHF,TGCAGTGCTAGAAAGGACAGTAGCAATCAGCCCCAGCATTTT
16,TRBD2,TRBJ2-7,TRBV12-3/TRBV12-4,.,CASSSPRTSGDYEQYF,TGTGCCAGCAGTTCGCCCCGGACTAGCGGGGACTACGAGCAGTACTTC